The present TCR beta chain was sequenced within a study of blood T cells in healthy people across ages. General study results and limits: TCR beta diversity per million T cells fell roughly linearly with age.

As regards this clonotype: The antigen is not known.

Individuals who donated were healthy Caucasians from Russia aged about 6 to 100. Primers used in a second PCR of about 7 to 12 cycles were a sample-barcoded 5' primer and a J-beta primer mix. Every single cDNA molecule received a tag from a template-switch adaptor with 12 random nucleotides. A single record per CDR3 protein comes from TCRdb applying MiXCR to the 5' RACE reads. The table has about 1.6 million distinct CDR3 sequences, roughly 32% seen once. V was pared by 4 bases and J by 8 bases, with 8 bases of the junction left unmatched. Germline CDR1 SQVTM, CDR2 ANQGSEA. The CDR3 extends over 14 amino acids.

The gene calls are TRBV29-1 and TRBJ2-1; 10 positions agree with TRBD2. The sequenced material came from blood. The source of this sequence is a woman in her twenties or thirties in good health. The CDR3 coding sequence is TGCAGCGTTGTGCCTAGCGGGAGTGGCGATGAGCAGTTCTTC. Encoded protein: CSVVPSGSGDEQFF.